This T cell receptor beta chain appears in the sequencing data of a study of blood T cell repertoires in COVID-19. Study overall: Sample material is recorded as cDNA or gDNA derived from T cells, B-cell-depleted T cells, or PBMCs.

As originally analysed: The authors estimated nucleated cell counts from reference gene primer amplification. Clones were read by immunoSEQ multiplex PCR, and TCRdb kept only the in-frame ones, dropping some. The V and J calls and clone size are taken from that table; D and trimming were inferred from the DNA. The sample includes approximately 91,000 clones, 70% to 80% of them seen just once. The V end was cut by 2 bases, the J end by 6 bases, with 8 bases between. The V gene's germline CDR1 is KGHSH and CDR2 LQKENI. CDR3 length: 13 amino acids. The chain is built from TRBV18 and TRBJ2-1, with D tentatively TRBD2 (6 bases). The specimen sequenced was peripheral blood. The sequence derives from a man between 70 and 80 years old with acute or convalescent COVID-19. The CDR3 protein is CASSPVGGNEQFF. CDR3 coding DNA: TGTGCCAGCTCACCAGTGGGGGGCAATGAGCAGTTCTTC.